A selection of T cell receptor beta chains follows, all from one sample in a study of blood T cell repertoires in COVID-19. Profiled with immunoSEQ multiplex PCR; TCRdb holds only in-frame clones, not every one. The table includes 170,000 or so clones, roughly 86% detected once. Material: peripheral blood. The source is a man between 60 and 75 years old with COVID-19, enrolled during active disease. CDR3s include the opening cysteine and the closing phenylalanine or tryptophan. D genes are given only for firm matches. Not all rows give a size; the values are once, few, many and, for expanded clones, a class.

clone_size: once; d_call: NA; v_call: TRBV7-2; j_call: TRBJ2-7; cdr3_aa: CASSRTGSPPYEQYF; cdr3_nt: TGTGCCAGCAGCCGGACGGGAAGCCCACCGTACGAGCAGTACTTC
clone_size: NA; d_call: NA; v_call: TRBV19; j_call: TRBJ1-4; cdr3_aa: CANSRDTSKLFF; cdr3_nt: TGTGCCAATAGTCGGGACACCTCCAAACTGTTTTTT
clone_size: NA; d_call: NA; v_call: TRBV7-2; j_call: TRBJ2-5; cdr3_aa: CASSFQGYQETQYF; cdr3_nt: TGTGCCAGCAGCTTCCAGGGGTACCAAGAGACCCAGTACTTC
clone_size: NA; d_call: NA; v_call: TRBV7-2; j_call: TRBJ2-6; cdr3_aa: CASSQKGGAGANVLTF; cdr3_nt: TGTGCCAGCAGTCAGAAAGGGGGGGCTGGGGCCAACGTCCTGACTTTC
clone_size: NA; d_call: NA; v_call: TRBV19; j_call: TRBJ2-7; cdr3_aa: CASSILAGYSYEQYF; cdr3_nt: TGTGCCAGTAGTATCCTGGCAGGCTACTCCTACGAGCAGTACTTC
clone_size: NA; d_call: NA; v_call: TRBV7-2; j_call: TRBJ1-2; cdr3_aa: CASSLSRGGYTF; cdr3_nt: TGTGCCAGCAGCTTAAGTCGGGGAGGCTACACCTTC
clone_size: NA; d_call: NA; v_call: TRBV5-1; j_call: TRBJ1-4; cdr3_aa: CASSLGTGEKLFF; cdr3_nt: TGCGCCAGCAGCTTGGGTACGGGGGAAAAACTGTTTTTT
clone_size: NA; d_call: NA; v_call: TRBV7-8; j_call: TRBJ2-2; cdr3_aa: CASSPSGELFF; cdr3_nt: TGTGCCAGCAGCCCATCCGGGGAGCTGTTTTTT
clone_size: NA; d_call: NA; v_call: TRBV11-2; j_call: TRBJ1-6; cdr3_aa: CASSLEARVNSPLHF; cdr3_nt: TGTGCCAGCAGCTTAGAGGCCAGGGTTAATTCACCCCTCCACTTT
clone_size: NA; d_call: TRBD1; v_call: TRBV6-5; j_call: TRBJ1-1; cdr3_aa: CASIFGQGNTEAFF; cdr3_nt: TGTGCCAGCATTTTTGGACAGGGGAACACTGAAGCTTTCTTT
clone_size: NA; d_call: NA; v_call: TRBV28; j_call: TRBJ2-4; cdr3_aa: CASSSPQESKNIQYF; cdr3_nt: TGTGCCAGCAGTTCCCCCCAGGAAAGCAAAAACATTCAGTACTTC
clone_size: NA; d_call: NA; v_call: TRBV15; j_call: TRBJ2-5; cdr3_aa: CATSRGTGVGETQYF; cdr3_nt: TGTGCCACCAGCAGGGGAACCGGGGTCGGGGAGACCCAGTACTTC
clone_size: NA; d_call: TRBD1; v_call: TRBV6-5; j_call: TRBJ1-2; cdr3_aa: CASSYSGRQGANGYTF; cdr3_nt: TGTGCCAGCAGTTACTCAGGGCGACAGGGGGCAAATGGCTACACCTTC
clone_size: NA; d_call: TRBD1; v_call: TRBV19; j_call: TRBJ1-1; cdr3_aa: CASSISGQANTEAFF; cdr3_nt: TGTGCCAGTAGTATTTCAGGACAGGCGAATACTGAAGCTTTCTTT
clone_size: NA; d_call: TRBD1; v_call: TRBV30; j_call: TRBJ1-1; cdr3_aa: CAWSKQGAGTEAFF; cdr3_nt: TGTGCCTGGAGTAAACAGGGGGCGGGTACTGAAGCTTTCTTT
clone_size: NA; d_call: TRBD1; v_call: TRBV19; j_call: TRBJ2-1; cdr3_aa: CASSIPSTGGKNEQFF; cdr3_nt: TGTGCCAGTAGTATTCCTTCGACAGGGGGCAAGAATGAGCAGTTCTTC
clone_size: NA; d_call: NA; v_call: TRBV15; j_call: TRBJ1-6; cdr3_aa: CASGSSYNSPLHF; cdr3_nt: TGTGCCAGTGGTAGCTCCTATAATTCACCCCTCCACTTT
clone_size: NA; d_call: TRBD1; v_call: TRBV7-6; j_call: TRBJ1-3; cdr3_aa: CASSLGGGGGNTIYF; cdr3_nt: TGTGCCAGCAGCTTAGGAGGGGGCGGAGGAAACACCATATATTTT
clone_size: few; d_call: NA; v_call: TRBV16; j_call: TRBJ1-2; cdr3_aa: CASSQIGEAYGYTF; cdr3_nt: TGTGCCAGCAGCCAAATCGGAGAGGCCTATGGCTACACCTTC
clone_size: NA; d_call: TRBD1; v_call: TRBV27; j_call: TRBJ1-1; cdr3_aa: CASSTGTGFWSTEAFF; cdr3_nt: TGTGCCAGCAGTACCGGGACAGGGTTTTGGTCCACTGAAGCTTTCTTT
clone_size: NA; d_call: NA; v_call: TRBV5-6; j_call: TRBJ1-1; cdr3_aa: CASSVQGFDTEAFF; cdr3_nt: TGTGCCAGCAGCGTACAGGGATTCGACACTGAAGCTTTCTTT
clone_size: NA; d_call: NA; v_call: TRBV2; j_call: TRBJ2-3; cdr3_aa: CASSLTESSTDTQYF; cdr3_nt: TGTGCCAGCAGTCTGACAGAGTCTAGCACAGATACGCAGTATTTT
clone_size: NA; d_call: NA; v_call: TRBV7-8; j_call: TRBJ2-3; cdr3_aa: CASSLREGESTDTQYF; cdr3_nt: TGTGCCAGCAGCTTACGAGAGGGGGAAAGCACAGATACGCAGTATTTT
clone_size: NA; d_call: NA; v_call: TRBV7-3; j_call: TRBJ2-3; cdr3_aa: CASSLNQGTDTQYF; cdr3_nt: TGTGCCAGCAGCTTAAACCAGGGAACAGATACGCAGTATTTT
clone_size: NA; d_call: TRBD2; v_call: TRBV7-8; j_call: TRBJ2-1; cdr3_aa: CASSLAQLAGLVVHEQFF; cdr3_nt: TGTGCCAGCAGCTTAGCTCAGCTAGCGGGGCTGGTAGTCCATGAGCAGTTCTTC
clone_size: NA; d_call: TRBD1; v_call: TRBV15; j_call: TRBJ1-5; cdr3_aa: CATSRDRPYSNQPQHF; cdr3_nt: TGTGCCACCAGCAGGGACAGGCCTTATAGCAATCAGCCCCAGCATTTT
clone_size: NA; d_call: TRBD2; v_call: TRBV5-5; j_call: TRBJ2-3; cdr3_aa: CASSLGTSGSYTQYF; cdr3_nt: TGTGCCAGCAGCTTGGGGACTAGCGGGAGCTATACGCAGTATTTT
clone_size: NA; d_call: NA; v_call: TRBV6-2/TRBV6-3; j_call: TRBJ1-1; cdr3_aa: CASSPDKLTEAFF; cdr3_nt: TGTGCCAGCAGTCCCGACAAATTGACTGAAGCTTTCTTT
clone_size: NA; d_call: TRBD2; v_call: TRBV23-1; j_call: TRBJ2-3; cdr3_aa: CASSFVRGGADTQYF; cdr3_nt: TGCGCCAGCAGTTTTGTTCGGGGGGGCGCAGATACGCAGTATTTT
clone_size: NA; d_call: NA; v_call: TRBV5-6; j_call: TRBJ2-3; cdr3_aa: CASSHTGRMADTQYF; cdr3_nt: TGTGCCAGCAGCCATACAGGAAGGATGGCAGATACGCAGTATTTT
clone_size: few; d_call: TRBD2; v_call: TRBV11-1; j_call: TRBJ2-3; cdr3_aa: CASSVRLAGAGDTQYF; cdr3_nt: TGTGCCAGCAGTGTGAGGCTAGCGGGGGCGGGAGATACGCAGTATTTT